The 20 T cell receptor beta chains below come from one sample, sequenced in a study of graft-versus-host responses after intestinal transplantation (dated by TCRdb to about 2021). The library came from the immunoSEQ multiplex PCR assay. In its TCRdb copy, this immuneACCESS table keeps in-frame sequences only and misses some clones. Where compared with another copy, unresolved V genes explain less than half of these, and the others have no known cause. This sample has 65,000 to 85,000 clones in its table, and about nine tenths of those were observed once. Approximately 6.3% of the sample is in the top ten clones. Specimen: bone marrow, collected approximately 100 weeks after intestinal transplantation. These receptors all stem from a human patient who received an intestinal transplant, so some T cells may come from the graft donor.

The V and J genes are TRBV7-9 and TRBJ1-1; D gene ambiguous. CDR3 length: 10 residues. The V gene's germline CDR1 is SEHNR and CDR2 FQNEAQ (reference sequence). Trimming removed 5 bases from V and 7 bases from J, with 5 bases in between. The CDR3 reads CASSRSEAFF. The DNA of the CDR3 is TGTGCCAGCAGCAGGAGTGAAGCTTTCTTT.

V gene TRBV11-2 combines with J gene TRBJ2-1, with D possibly TRBD2 on 5 matching bases. Trimming took off 2 bases at V and 4 bases at J, with 9 bases between the two ends. The CDR3 covers 14 residues. The germline V gene encodes CDR1 SGHAT and CDR2 FQNNGV. DNA for the CDR3: TGTGCCAGCAGCTTACGAGACTATTACAATGAGCAGTTCTTC. Amino acid sequence: CASSLRDYYNEQFF.

The chain has TRBV7-6 and TRBJ2-7; D tentatively fits TRBD1 or TRBD2 (6 bases each). The germline CDR1 and CDR2 sequences are SGHVS and FNYEAQ. The V and J ends lost 7 bases and 6 bases respectively, with 16 bases between them. The CDR3 runs 13 residues. For the CDR3, the DNA is TGTGCCAGCACCGAGGGGGGCCCCTCCGAGCAGTACTTC. Residues: CASTEGGPSEQYF.

V gene TRBV15 combines with J gene TRBJ1-4; 8 bases are shared with TRBD1. Germline V lookup: CDR1 LNHNV, CDR2 YYDKDF (reference sequence). The CDR3 totals 14 residues. With V trimmed by 6 bases and J by 3 bases, 3 bases remained unmatched. The CDR3: CATRSQGANEKLFF. The CDR3 nucleotides read TGTGCCACCAGGTCACAGGGGGCTAATGAAAAACTGTTTTTT.

DNA for the CDR3: TGTGCCACCCAAGTGGGCCTCGCGGGGAATGAGCAGTTCTTC. This sequence encodes CATQVGLAGNEQFF. The V call is TRBV27, the J call TRBJ2-1, with D maybe TRBD2 (6 bases). This CDR3 has 14 residues. Germline V gene sequence: CDR1 MNHEY, CDR2 SMNVEV (reference sequence). V lost 10 bases to trimming and J lost 7 bases, with 20 bases between them.

The chain joins TRBV6-1 to TRBJ2-5; TRBD1 matches 7 bases. V lost 1 base and J lost 5; bases outside the gene matches: 7. Germline loops: CDR1 MNHNS, CDR2 SASEGT. This CDR3 comprises 15 residues. The CDR3 DNA reads as TGTGCCAGCAGTGAAGGACAGGGTCGGTGGGAGACCCAGTACTTC. The encoded protein is CASSEGQGRWETQYF.

This clone was seen once. This chain uses TRBV19 with TRBJ1-5; the match to TRBD1 covers 10 bases. The CDR3 is 19 amino acids. Germline V gene data show CDR1 as LNHDA and CDR2 as SQIVND (reference sequence). The J segment lost 0 bases and the V segment lost 6 bases, leaving 14 bases of the junction unmatched. CDR3 nucleotides: TGTGCCAGTAGGAAGAGCCCGGGACAGGGGATTTCTAGCAATCAGCCCCAGCATTTT. Its protein is CASRKSPGQGISSNQPQHF.

The rearrangement joins TRBV7-3 to TRBJ2-4; tentatively, D is TRBD2 (5 bases). The CDR3 runs to 13 residues. Germline CDR1 and CDR2: SGHTA and FQGTGA. V was pared by 3 bases and J by 6 bases, with 9 bases between. CDR3 protein: CASSLGSRNIQYF. The CDR3 DNA follows: TGTGCCAGCAGCTTGGGGAGTAGAAACATTCAGTACTTC. Full variable domain (missing parts from reference TRBV7-3 and TRBJ2-4): GAGVSQTPSNKVTEKGKYVELRCDPISGHTALYWYRQSLGQGPEFLIYFQGTGAADDSGLPNDRFFAVRPEGSVSTLKIQRTERGDSAVYLCASSLGSRNIQYFGAGTRLSVL.

The CDR3 loop is CASSSIGGEYEQYF. In DNA form, the CDR3 reads TGTGCCAGCAGCTCTATAGGGGGCGAATACGAGCAGTACTTC. The chain employs TRBV11-2 and TRBJ2-7; 7 bases align to TRBD1. Germline-derived CDR1 and CDR2 are SGHAT and FQNNGV. The ends lost 4 bases at V and 4 bases at J; junction bases unmatched: 7. The CDR3 loop spans 14 amino acids.

This clone was seen a single time. This chain links TRBV20-1 with TRBJ1-2, with D unresolved. V was shortened by 4 bases and J by 12 bases, with 15 bases between the two germline ends. Germline lookup yields CDR1 DFQATT and CDR2 SNEGSKA (reference sequence). The CDR3 extends over 11 amino acids. CDR3 in amino acids: CSAIATSSDTF. CDR3 bases: TGCAGTGCTATTGCAACGAGTAGCGACACCTTC.

This clone was detected only once. V gene TRBV14 combines with J gene TRBJ2-5; a possible D gene is TRBD2 (6 bases). CDR1 and CDR2 (germline): SGHDN, FVKESK. V was clipped by 4 bases and J by 5 bases, with 11 bases between them. The CDR3 contains 13 residues. The DNA for the CDR3 is TGTGCCAGCAGCCTCGCGGGGCTGGAGACCCAGTACTTC. Translated: CASSLAGLETQYF.

This sequence joins TRBV6-5 and TRBJ2-2; 8 nucleotides line up with TRBD2. CDR3 length: 14 residues. Germline trimming cut 7 bases from V and 1 base from J; bases unmatched to any gene: 2. The germline V gene has CDR1 MNHEY and CDR2 SVGAGI. In DNA, the CDR3 is TGTGCCAGCAATCTAGCGGGGAACACCGGGGAGCTGTTTTTT. It is translated as CASNLAGNTGELFF.

This chain joins TRBV11-2 and TRBJ1-3, with unresolved D. This CDR3 has 16 amino acids. Germline assignment: CDR1 SGHAT and CDR2 FQNNGV. The V gene lost 0 bases and the J gene lost 0 bases, with 9 bases spanning the gap. Written as DNA, the CDR3 is TGTGCCAGCAGCTTAGAGGTAGTTAGCTCTGGAAACACCATATATTTT. It translates to CASSLEVVSSGNTIYF.

The gene calls are TRBV19 and TRBJ2-5; D may be TRBD1 (6 bases). Per the germline V gene, CDR1 is LNHDA and CDR2 is SQIVND (reference sequence). This CDR3 region has 14 residues. V was shortened by 10 bases and J by 2 bases, with 17 bases between the two germline ends. The CDR3 nucleotides are TGTGCCACCTCCCCAGGGGCGGAACAAGAGACCCAGTACTTC. Its protein product is CATSPGAEQETQYF.

The rearrangement uses TRBV19 and TRBJ1-6; 8 bases line up with TRBD1. This CDR3 has 18 amino acids. The germline V gene has CDR1 LNHDA and CDR2 SQIVND (reference sequence). After removal of 4 bases from V and 0 bases from J, the junction contained 8 bases not matched to a gene. CDR3 residues: CASSRSGTGRSYNSPLHF. The CDR3, as DNA: TGTGCCAGTAGTAGATCCGGGACAGGACGCTCCTATAATTCACCCCTCCACTTT.

This chain uses TRBV19 with TRBJ1-5, with D perhaps matching TRBD1 (6 bases). The germline V gene encodes CDR1 LNHDA and CDR2 SQIVND (reference sequence). There are 15 residues in the CDR3. V lost 3 bases, J lost 2 bases, and 11 bases lay in between. The CDR3 bases are TGTGCCAGTAGTATTGCCAGGGGCGGCAATCAGCCCCAGCATTTT. Its translation: CASSIARGGNQPQHF. Together with reference TRBV19 and TRBJ1-5, the CDR3 gives the full variable domain: DGGITQSPKYLFRKEGQNVTLSCEQNLNHDAMYWYRQDPGQGLRLIYYSQIVNDFQKGDIAEGYSVSREKKESFPLTVTSAQKNPTAFYLCASSIARGGNQPQHFGDGTRLSIL.

The V gene is TRBV10-3, the J gene TRBJ1-1; D gene unclear. The CDR3 is 12 residues long. Trimming removed 10 bases at V and 6 bases at J, with 15 bases between. The germline gives CDR1 ENHRY, CDR2 SYGVKD. CDR3 region: CASTRGDAEAFF. The DNA of the CDR3 is TGTGCCAGCACCCGCGGGGATGCTGAAGCTTTCTTT.

The rearrangement uses TRBV7-6 and TRBJ2-7; 7 bases align to TRBD1. The CDR3 spans 15 residues. J lost 3 bases, V lost 1 base, and 6 bases had no gene match. CDR1 is SGHVS and CDR2 is FNYEAQ in the germline V gene. The CDR3 DNA sequence: TGTGCCAGCAGCTTAGACCCGGACAGGTTCTACGAGCAGTACTTC. As protein: CASSLDPDRFYEQYF.

The rearrangement uses TRBV4-2 and TRBJ2-5, with 12 nucleotides matching TRBD2. Germline CDR1 and CDR2: LGHNA and YNFKEQ. The ends lost 1 base at V and 5 bases at J; junction bases unmatched: 5. The length of the CDR3 is 16 residues. The CDR3 coding sequence is TGTGCCAGCAGCCAAGGATCTAGCGGGGGGGCGGAGACCCAGTACTTC. Translating gives CASSQGSSGGAETQYF.

This clone occurred once. This chain uses TRBV6-5 with TRBJ2-2; 10 bases line up with TRBD2. The CDR3 is 14 amino acids. Germline V gene data show CDR1 as MNHEY and CDR2 as SVGAGI. The V segment lost 7 bases and the J segment 6 bases; nucleotides outside the gene matches: 5. CDR3 DNA sequence: TGTGCCAGCAAGCGGGGGGGCCAAGCCGGGGAGCTGTTTTTT. Its protein is CASKRGGQAGELFF.